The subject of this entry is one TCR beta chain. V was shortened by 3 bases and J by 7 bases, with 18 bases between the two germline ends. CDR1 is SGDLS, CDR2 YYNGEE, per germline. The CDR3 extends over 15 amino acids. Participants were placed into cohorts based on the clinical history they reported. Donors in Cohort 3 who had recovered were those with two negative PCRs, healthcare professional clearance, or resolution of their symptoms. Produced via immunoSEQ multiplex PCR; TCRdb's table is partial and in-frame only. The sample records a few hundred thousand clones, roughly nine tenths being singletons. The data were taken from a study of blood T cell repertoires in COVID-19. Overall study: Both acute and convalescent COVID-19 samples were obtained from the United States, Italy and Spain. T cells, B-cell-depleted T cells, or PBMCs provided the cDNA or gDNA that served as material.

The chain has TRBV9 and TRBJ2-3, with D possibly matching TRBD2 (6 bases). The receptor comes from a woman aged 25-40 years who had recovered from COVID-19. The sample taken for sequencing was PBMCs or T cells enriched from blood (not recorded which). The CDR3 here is CASSEAGTAPNTQYF. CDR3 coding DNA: TGTGCCAGCAGCGAAGCCGGGACTGCGCCGAATACGCAGTATTTT.